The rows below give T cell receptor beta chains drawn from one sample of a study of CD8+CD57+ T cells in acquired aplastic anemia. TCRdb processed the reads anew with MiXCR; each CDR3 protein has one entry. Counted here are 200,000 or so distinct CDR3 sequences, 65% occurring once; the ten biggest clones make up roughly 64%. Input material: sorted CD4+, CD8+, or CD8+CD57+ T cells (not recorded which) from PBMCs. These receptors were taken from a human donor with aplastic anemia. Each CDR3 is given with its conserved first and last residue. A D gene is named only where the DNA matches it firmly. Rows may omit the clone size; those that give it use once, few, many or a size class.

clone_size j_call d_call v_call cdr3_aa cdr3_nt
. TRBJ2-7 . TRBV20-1 CSALHGINYEQYF TGCAGTGCTCTCCACGGGATCAACTACGAGCAGTACTTC
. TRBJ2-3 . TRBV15 CATSSSEIGDTQYF TGTGCCACCAGCAGCTCCGAAATTGGGGATACGCAGTATTTT
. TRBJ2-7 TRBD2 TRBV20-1 CSAGPRTSGTNEQYF TGCAGTGCGGGCCCCAGGACTAGCGGGACCAACGAGCAGTACTTC
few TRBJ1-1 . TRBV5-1 CASSLRKQGKGVTEAFF TGCGCCAGCAGCTTGCGGAAACAGGGTAAGGGGGTTACTGAAGCTTTCTTT
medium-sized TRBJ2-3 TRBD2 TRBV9 CASSATSGGDFDTQYF TGTGCCAGCAGCGCCACTAGCGGGGGGGATTTCGATACGCAGTATTTT
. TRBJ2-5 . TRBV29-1 CSVEGLEETQYF TGCAGCGTTGAGGGCTTAGAGGAGACCCAGTACTTC
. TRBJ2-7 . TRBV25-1 CASSLGIGYEQYF TGTGCCAGCAGCTTAGGTATTGGCTACGAGCAGTACTTC
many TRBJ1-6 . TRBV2 CASSLQGPYNSPLHF TGTGCCAGCAGTCTTCAGGGCCCTTATAATTCACCCCTCCACTTT
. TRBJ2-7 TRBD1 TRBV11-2 CASSSQGTGSYEQYF TGTGCCAGCAGCTCCCAAGGGACAGGCTCCTACGAGCAGTACTTC
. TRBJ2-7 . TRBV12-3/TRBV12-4 CASSLAEAGQYF TGTGCCAGCAGTTTGGCCGAAGCCGGGCAGTACTTC
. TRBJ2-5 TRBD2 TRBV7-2 CASSPQGRGGETQYF TGTGCCAGCAGCCCCCAGGGACGGGGGGGAGAGACCCAGTACTTC
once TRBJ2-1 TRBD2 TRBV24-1 CATSDWTSGSYEQFF TGTGCCACCAGTGATTGGACTAGCGGGAGCTATGAGCAGTTCTTC
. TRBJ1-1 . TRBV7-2 CASSLGTGDAFF TGTGCCAGCAGCTTAGGGACCGGGGACGCTTTCTTT
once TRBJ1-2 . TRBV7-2 CASSLAAANYGYTF TGTGCCAGCAGCTTAGCGGCAGCTAACTATGGCTACACCTTC
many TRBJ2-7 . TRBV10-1 CASSPGAAPYEQYF TGCGCCAGCAGCCCCGGGGCCGCCCCCTACGAGCAGTACTTC
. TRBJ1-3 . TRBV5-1 CASSDSSGNTIYF TGCGCCAGCTCCGACAGCTCTGGAAACACCATATATTTT
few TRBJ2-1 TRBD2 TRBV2 CASSGMTSGYNEQFF TGTGCCAGCAGTGGCATGACTAGCGGTTACAATGAGCAGTTCTTC